This T cell receptor beta chain was identified in a study of T cell repertoires in cytomegalovirus infection. Study summary: It was recently identified HLA-C-restricted and well-studied HLA-B-restricted CMV epitopes that the study used. Overall study findings and caveats: CMV-specific TCR beta clonotypes restricted by HLA-C dominated the ex vivo response.

TCRdb re-derived calls from the reads in MiXCR, one entry per CDR3 protein. Of more than 65,000 distinct CDR3 sequences detected, roughly half appear once; the ten largest clones hold about 92%. Regarding this clonotype: Its antigen is unknown.

This CDR3 region has 13 residues. The germline gives CDR1 LNHDA, CDR2 SQIVND (reference sequence). V lost 2 bases and J 2 bases, leaving 4 bases between the germline ends. Sequenced material: CD8+ T cells from cultured PBMCs, taken from culture after CMV antigen stimulation. This chain connects TRBV19 to TRBJ1-3; D remains unclear. The source is a human donor in good health (CMV status not recorded). Some clones in this sample may be carry-over from other donors' samples. The CDR3 loop is CASSITTGNTIYF. CDR3 nucleotides: TGTGCCAGTAGTATAACTACTGGAAACACCATATATTTT.